Below, 13 T cell receptor beta chains from the same sample are listed, as sequenced in a study of blood T cell repertoires in COVID-19. Using immunoSEQ multiplex PCR, the repertoire was profiled, and TCRdb retains in-frame clones only, with some absent. Among more than 250,000 clones listed, approximately 85% were seen once. Sample: PBMCs or T cells enriched from blood (not recorded which). These receptors all stem from a man between 25 and 39 years old who had recovered from COVID-19.

The rearrangement links TRBV9 to TRBJ1-6, with D unresolved. The CDR3 contains 12 residues. Germline assignment: CDR1 SGDLS and CDR2 YYNGEE. The CDR3 sequence: CVTGSDNSPLHF. The CDR3 bases are TGTGTCACGGGATCGGATAATTCACCCCTCCACTTT.

The J gene is TRBJ1-3, the V gene TRBV19, with D perhaps TRBD1 (6 bases). Germline CDR1 reads LNHDA; CDR2 reads SQIVND (reference sequence). Trimming shortened V by 6 bases and J by 0 bases, and 12 bases separated the two germline ends. This CDR3 has 15 amino acids. CDR3 bases: TGTGCCAGTAGCACAGGGCTGAGCTCTGGAAACACCATATATTTT. This sequence encodes CASSTGLSSGNTIYF.

This clone occurred once. V usage is TRBV19 and J usage is TRBJ1-5; D is possibly TRBD1 (5 bases). CDR1 is LNHDA, CDR2 SQIVND, per germline (reference sequence). V was clipped by 5 bases and J by 2 bases, with 7 bases between them. This CDR3 has 13 amino acids. This CDR3 is CASSQGGNQPQHF. CDR3 DNA: TGTGCCAGTAGTCAAGGGGGCAATCAGCCCCAGCATTTT.

V is TRBV7-8 and J is TRBJ1-1, with unresolved D. In germline, CDR1 is SGHVS, CDR2 FQNEAQ. The CDR3 runs 14 residues. Trimming pared 5 bases from V and 4 bases from J, leaving 14 bases between. The CDR3 loop reads CASSLTLGSTEAFF. CDR3 DNA sequence: TGTGCCAGCAGCCTCACCCTCGGGAGCACTGAAGCTTTCTTT.

This clone has just a few counts. CDR3 in DNA: TGTGCCAGCAGAGGCAGGGGTGGCTATGGCTACACCTTC. It codes for CASRGRGGYGYTF. This rearrangement joins TRBV2 to TRBJ1-2; tentative D call: TRBD1 (6 bases). Germline V gene sequence: CDR1 SNHLY, CDR2 FYNNEI. The CDR3 has 13 residues. V dropped 6 bases and J dropped 4 bases, with 12 bases sitting between them.

V is TRBV10-3 and J is TRBJ1-1, with D perhaps matching TRBD1 (6 bases). Germline CDR1 and CDR2: ENHRY and SYGVKD. V shed 7 bases and J shed 1 base, with 13 bases lying between them. CDR3 size: 14 residues. CDR3 coding DNA: TGTGCCATCACCGAGGACAGAGCGAACACTGAAGCTTTCTTT. Amino acids: CAITEDRANTEAFF.

The chain combines TRBV10-1 with TRBJ1-1, with D possibly TRBD1 on 5 matching bases. This CDR3 contains 15 residues. V lost 4 bases, J lost 1 base, and 13 bases lay in between. Germline lookup yields CDR1 WNHNN and CDR2 SYGVQD (reference sequence). This CDR3 is CASSATGGENTEAFF. CDR3 nucleotide sequence: TGCGCCAGCAGTGCGACCGGGGGGGAGAACACTGAAGCTTTCTTT.

The chain has TRBV29-1 and TRBJ1-2, with D possibly TRBD1 on 6 matching bases. CDR1 is SQVTM and CDR2 is ANQGSEA in the germline V gene. The CDR3 sequence is 13 residues long. V lost 4 bases, J lost 0 bases, and 9 bases lay in between. CDR3 bases: TGCAGCGTTGGAGGGGGAACTAACTATGGCTACACCTTC. This translates into CSVGGGTNYGYTF.

This CDR3 reads CASSFGGPNTEAFF. The CDR3 DNA is TGCGCCAGCAGCTTCGGGGGGCCGAACACTGAAGCTTTCTTT. The gene calls are TRBV5-1 and TRBJ1-1, with TRBD1 as a possible D gene (6 bases). Germline loops: CDR1 SGHRS, CDR2 YFSETQ. CDR3 length: 14 residues. V shed 2 bases and J shed 1 base, with 9 bases lying between them. Full variable domain (rest looked up from reference TRBV5-1 and TRBJ1-1): KAGVTQTPRYLIKTRGQQVTLSCSPISGHRSVSWYQQTPGQGLQFLFEYFSETQRNKGNFPGRFSGRQFSNSRSEMNVSTLELGDSALYLCASSFGGPNTEAFFGQGTRLTVV.

The chain uses TRBV5-4 and TRBJ2-2; TRBD1 matches at 8 bases. CDR3 length equals 17 residues. Germline trimming cut 5 bases from V and 6 bases from J; bases unmatched to any gene: 15. Germline CDR1 and CDR2: SGHNT and YYREEE (reference sequence). The CDR3 nucleotides are TGTGCCAGCAGTCTAAAGGGACAGGCGTTTAACGCCGGGGAGCTGTTTTTT. Amino acid sequence: CASSLKGQAFNAGELFF.

The J gene is TRBJ2-2, the V gene TRBV6-1; D may be TRBD1 (6 bases). Germline values: CDR1 MNHNS, CDR2 SASEGT. The ends were cut back, 3 bases at V and 0 bases at J, with 11 bases in the middle. CDR3 length: 16 residues. As DNA, the CDR3 is TGTGCCAGCAGTGAGCGACGGACAGCGAACACCGGGGAGCTGTTTTTT. Residues: CASSERRTANTGELFF.

This clone was observed a few times. This chain links TRBV5-4 with TRBJ2-7, with no clear D. The germline gives CDR1 SGHNT, CDR2 YYREEE (reference sequence). Trimming removed 2 bases at V and 2 bases at J, with 8 bases between. The CDR3 runs 13 residues. As DNA, the CDR3 is TGTGCCAGCAGCTTAGAGGCCACCTACGAGCAGTACTTC. It encodes CASSLEATYEQYF.

The chain joins TRBV18 to TRBJ1-2; 7 bases map to TRBD1. J was trimmed by 14 bases and V by 1 base; bases with no gene match: 13. Germline V gene data show CDR1 as KGHSH and CDR2 as LQKENI. The CDR3 loop spans 14 amino acids. In nucleotides, the CDR3 is TGTGCCAGCTCACCACTGGTGGGACAGACAATCGAAACCTTC. The encoded protein is CASSPLVGQTIETF.